This TCR beta chain was sequenced in a study of T cell responses to AZD1222 COVID-19 vaccine. The ends were cut back, 5 bases at V and 4 bases at J, with 14 bases in the middle. CDR1 is LNHDA and CDR2 is SQIVND in the germline V gene (reference sequence). This CDR3 region has 14 residues. Assay: immunoSEQ multiplex PCR; the TCRdb copy retains only in-frame clones and omits some. The sample holds some 120,000 clones; over 75% are singletons and the top ten take about 1.2%. Overall study findings and caveats: Donors were chiefly white British, with a greater number of females, and clonal diversity was perhaps underestimated. At 160-218 and 743-854, vaccine-associated CD4 TCRs were dominant, and they spanned spike. Among spike-specific TCRs, nearly half reportedly target unmutated variant regions. Sampled repertoires all dated from after the peak T cell response.

A remark on this clone: Its antigen is still unknown.

V usage is TRBV19 and J usage is TRBJ2-5; no clear D gene. This TCR was sampled from an adult in good health. The sequences come from peripheral blood, collected on day 0 of AZD1222 vaccination. This chain's CDR3 is CASSVYLAAETQYF. CDR3 nucleotides: TGTGCCAGTAGTGTCTACCTGGCCGCAGAGACCCAGTACTTC.